Following are 9 T cell receptor beta chains from one sample sequenced in a study of T cell responses to AZD1222 COVID-19 vaccine. Assay: immunoSEQ multiplex PCR; the TCRdb copy retains only in-frame clones and omits some. This table holds under 200,000 clones, just over 90% found once. The material sequenced was peripheral blood, taken on day 0 of AZD1222 vaccination. The receptor set was obtained from an adult in good health.

This clone was recorded only once. V is TRBV14 and J is TRBJ1-6; D not resolved. Germline values: CDR1 SGHDN, CDR2 FVKESK. Between the trimmed V and J ends, which lost 1 base and 8 bases, there was a span of 12 bases. The CDR3 spans 15 residues. As DNA, the CDR3 is TGTGCCAGCAGCCAAGCTGGATTTAGGGATTCACCCCTCCACTTT. Translation: CASSQAGFRDSPLHF. The full variable domain, in which reference TRBV14 and TRBJ1-6 provide the parts outside the CDR3, is EAGVTQFPSHSVIEKGQTVTLRCDPISGHDNLYWYRRVMGKEIKFLLHFVKESKQDESGMPNNRFLAERTGGTYSTLKVQPAELEDSGVYFCASSQAGFRDSPLHFGNGTRLTVT.

V and J are TRBV29-1 and TRBJ1-4; D unclear. Germline CDR1 is SQVTM and CDR2 is ANQGSEA. Trimming stripped 6 bases from V and 3 bases from J, with 11 bases between. The CDR3 spans 13 residues. CDR3 sequence (DNA): TGCAGCGTGCTAGATAACCCTAATGAAAAACTGTTTTTT. This gives the protein CSVLDNPNEKLFF.

The rearrangement joins TRBV28 to TRBJ2-1; TRBD2 might be the D (6 bases). This CDR3 has 13 residues. Deletions cut 6 bases from V and 7 bases from J, with 13 bases between. CDR1 and CDR2 (germline): MDHEN, SYDVKM. The CDR3 region has the DNA TGTGCCAGCAGGGAGTCCGCGGGGAATGAGCAGTTCTTC. Amino acid sequence: CASRESAGNEQFF.

V is TRBV7-6 and J is TRBJ1-5, with D possibly being TRBD1 (5 bases). Deletions cut 1 base from V and 3 bases from J, with 10 bases between. The length of the CDR3 is 15 residues. The germline V gene encodes CDR1 SGHVS and CDR2 FNYEAQ. The CDR3 DNA is TGTGCCAGCAGCTTAGGATCAGGGCCCAATCAGCCCCAGCATTTT. It codes for CASSLGSGPNQPQHF.

The rearrangement links TRBV12-3 or TRBV12-4 to TRBJ2-7; D unresolved. The CDR3 covers 12 residues. V lost 3 bases to trimming and J lost 2 bases, with 5 bases between them. The CDR3, as DNA: TGTGCCAGCAGTTTCACAACCTACGAGCAGTACTTC. As protein: CASSFTTYEQYF.

The chain joins TRBV13 to TRBJ2-7; 7 nucleotides line up with TRBD1. CDR3 size: 15 residues. Per germline, CDR1 PRHDT and CDR2 FYEKMQ (reference sequence). V shed 5 bases, J shed 5 bases, and the junction held 12 bases outside the gene matches. Here the CDR3 DNA reads TGTGCCAGCAGCACTTCCTCAGAGGGGGCTGACGAGCAGTACTTC. Residues: CASSTSSEGADEQYF.

Notes on this clone: Because the CDR3's place on the DNA is in doubt, the DNA is left out and the CDR3 is given as listed by TCRdb. This chain connects TRBV9 to TRBJ1-4. Per germline, CDR1 SGDLS and CDR2 YYNGEE. With termini counted, the CDR3 has 18 amino acids. The CDR3 sequence: CASSVATFGPGTHEKLFF.

This rearrangement joins TRBV5-6 to TRBJ1-4, with TRBD1 as a possible D gene (6 bases). V shed 2 bases and J shed 1 base, with 21 bases lying between them. The germline V gene encodes CDR1 SGHDT and CDR2 YYEEEE. There are 19 residues in the CDR3. DNA of the CDR3: TGTGCCAGCAGCTTTGATCTACCAGGGGTCGGGAGAACTAATGAAAAACTGTTTTTT. Protein: CASSFDLPGVGRTNEKLFF.

V is TRBV27 and J is TRBJ2-7; D possibly corresponds to TRBD1 (6 bases). This CDR3 contains 13 residues. Germline V lookup: CDR1 MNHEY, CDR2 SMNVEV (reference sequence). V gave up 5 bases and J gave up 0 bases, with 8 bases separating them. The CDR3 DNA reads as TGTGCCAGCAGTGGGACATTCTCCTACGAGCAGTACTTC. It specifies CASSGTFSYEQYF.